The text below deals with one TCR beta chain. Its antigen remains unknown. Molecular barcoding with unique molecular identifiers was used for the TCRbeta library. TCRdb reprocessed the PCR reads with MiXCR, giving one entry per CDR3 protein. In the table there are about 510,000 distinct CDR3 sequences, about 10% of which are singletons. The entry originates in a study of T-cell reconstitution after alpha-beta-depleted transplantation in children. Study-wide results and caveats: Among T cells one year after transplant, newly produced cells accounted for most counts and diversity. At day 60, the high TCRbeta diversity found in some patients originated from recipient T cells and thymic progenitors that had survived. Approximately two months post-transplant, alpha-beta T cells reportedly originated from several hundred expanded graft clones.

The germline V gene encodes CDR1 SGHNT and CDR2 YYREEE (reference sequence). This CDR3 contains 13 residues. Trimming left V 4 bases short and J 2 bases short, with 8 bases between. This specimen consisted of PBMCs, mostly from graft donor cells, obtained 180 days after TCRalphabeta/CD19-depleted stem cell transplant. The chain employs TRBV5-4 and TRBJ2-3; D is uncertain. This TCR derives from a female patient aged 2-10 years who had a stem cell transplant for aplastic anemia, so the T cells may come from the graft donor. CDR3 nucleotide sequence: TGTGCCAGCAGCCTGCAGACCACAGATACGCAGTATTTT. As protein: CASSLQTTDTQYF.